This TCR beta chain comes out of a study of T cells in Graves' hyperthyroidism and ophthalmopathy. This CDR3 region has 16 residues. Per the germline V gene, CDR1 is SGHAT and CDR2 is FQDESV (reference sequence). V lost 4 bases and J lost 0, with 12 bases in between. Individuals with ophthalmopathy presented a Clinical Activity Score of at least 3, a NOSPECS grade of at least 4 and a duration under 3 months. Each 10 ml fresh peripheral blood draw supplied the PBMCs. A few counts support this clonotype. Its antigen is not identified. TCR beta CDR3 regions were amplified from RNA transcripts. Initially, a first-round RT-PCR of the TCR CDR3 employed the HTBI primer set. TCRdb used MiXCR to reprocess the multiplex PCR reads, holding one entry per CDR3 protein. The repertoire holds 640,000 or so distinct CDR3 sequences, about 14% seen once, with around 4.5% in the top ten. Overall study results and limits: Among thyroid clonotypes expanded above 0.001, most also appeared in blood. From stable hyperthyroidism, ophthalmopathy was separated by a 13 V-J model.

This clonotype was obtained from a woman aged 40 to 49 with Graves' ophthalmopathy. The chain couples TRBV11-1 to TRBJ2-2, with D unresolved. The sequenced material came from blood. CDR3 region: CASSSLTNPNTGELFF. CDR3 in DNA: TGTGCCAGCAGCTCGTTGACAAATCCGAACACCGGGGAGCTGTTTTTT.